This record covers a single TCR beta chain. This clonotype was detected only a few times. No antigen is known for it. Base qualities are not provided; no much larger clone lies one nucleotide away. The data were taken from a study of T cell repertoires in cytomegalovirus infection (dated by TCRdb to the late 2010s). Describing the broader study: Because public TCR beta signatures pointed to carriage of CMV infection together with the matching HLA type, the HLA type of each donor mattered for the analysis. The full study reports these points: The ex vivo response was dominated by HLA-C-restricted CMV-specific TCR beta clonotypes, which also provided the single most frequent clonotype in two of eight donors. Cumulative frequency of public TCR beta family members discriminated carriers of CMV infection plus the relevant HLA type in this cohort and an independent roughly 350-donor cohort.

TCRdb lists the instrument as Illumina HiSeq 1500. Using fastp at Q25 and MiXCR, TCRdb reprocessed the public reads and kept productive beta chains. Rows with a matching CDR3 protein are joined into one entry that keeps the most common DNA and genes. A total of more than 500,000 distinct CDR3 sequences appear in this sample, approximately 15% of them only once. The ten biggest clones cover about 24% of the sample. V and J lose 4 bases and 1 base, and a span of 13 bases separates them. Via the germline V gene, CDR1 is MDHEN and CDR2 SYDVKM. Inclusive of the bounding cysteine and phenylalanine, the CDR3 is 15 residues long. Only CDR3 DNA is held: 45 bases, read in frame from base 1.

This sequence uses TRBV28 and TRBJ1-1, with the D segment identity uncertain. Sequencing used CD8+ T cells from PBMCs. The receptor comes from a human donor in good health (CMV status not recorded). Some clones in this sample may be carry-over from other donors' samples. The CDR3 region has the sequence CASSSDLEENTEAFF. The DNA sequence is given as TGTGCCAGCAGTTCAGATCTAGAAGAGAACACTGAAGCTTTCTTT.